These T cell receptor beta chains were read from a single sample in a study of regulatory T cells in long-lasting Graves disease. TCRdb reanalysed the multiplex PCR reads using MiXCR and keeps one entry per CDR3 protein. The sample includes about 470,000 distinct CDR3 sequences, around 20% of them seen just once. The source material was peripheral blood mononuclear cells (PBMCs), sampled when the disease was refractory, from a patient treated with antithyroid drugs. The origin of the receptors is a female donor with Graves disease. CDR3s include the opening cysteine and the closing phenylalanine or tryptophan. The size entry is marked missing in some rows and otherwise reads once, few, many or a size class.

>TRBJ2-3|TRBV11-2|few
CASSLISGRADTQYF
>TRBJ2-5|TRBV6-6|.
CASSYSWQTQETQYF
>TRBJ1-3|TRBV28|many
CASSLTWSDGNTIYF
>TRBJ1-5|TRBV28|many
CASSLIPPQPQHF
>TRBJ1-5|TRBV28|.
CASSPGDRLYSNQPQHF
>TRBJ2-2|TRBV6-1|.
CASSTTAQGVGELFF
>TRBJ2-7|TRBV12-3/TRBV12-4|many
CASSTQGVGVEQYF
>TRBJ2-2|TRBV7-3|few
CASSPRPLTNTGELFF
>TRBJ1-3|TRBV7-2|.
CASSLQGRQDGNTIYF
>TRBJ2-2|TRBV13|few
CASSTTSGRAGELLF
>TRBJ2-7|TRBV11-2|many
CASSLKSAGLFYEQYF
>TRBJ1-5|TRBV14|.
CASSHEQPNQPQHF
>TRBJ2-7|TRBV30|many
CAWSLGVTYEQYF
>TRBJ2-7|TRBV2|many
CASTGAGGPHEQYF
>TRBJ2-7|TRBV29-1|few
CSVEDRSSGSYEQYF
>TRBJ2-7|TRBV29-1|.
CSVREVGLGEQYF
>TRBJ1-3|TRBV15|.
CATSRDRDTGNTIYF
>TRBJ1-1|TRBV13|.
CASSLFLGGRGMNTEAFF
>TRBJ1-6|TRBV20-1|.
CSASGEGEGPLHF
>TRBJ2-3|TRBV20-1|.
CSAPSRGLGDTQYF
>TRBJ2-5|TRBV11-2|many
CASSLERSGAETQYF
>TRBJ2-7|TRBV14|many
CASSQTPRPGHEQYF
>TRBJ2-3|TRBV19|few
CASSPGFVANTDTQYF
>TRBJ2-3|TRBV7-2|few
CASSLSGTSWDTQYF
>TRBJ2-5|TRBV5-1|.
CASGGPWGETQYF
>TRBJ2-2|TRBV5-1|few
CASSFAGGGSGELFF
>TRBJ2-7|TRBV28|many
CASSLRLAGLSYEQYF
>TRBJ2-3|TRBV28|.
CASSSSGTDNTDTQYF
>TRBJ2-7|TRBV9|once
CASSVGAGQGVEQYF
>TRBJ2-6|TRBV29-1|many
CSVESESGANVLTF
>TRBJ1-3|TRBV30|.
CAWKRQGSTIYF
>TRBJ1-1|TRBV19|.
CASIPGRDTEAFF
>TRBJ2-1|TRBV7-3|.
CASSSGTRGMEQFF
>TRBJ2-2|TRBV28|many
CASSPLTGTGELFF
>TRBJ2-7|TRBV28|many
CASRSTDRVAGEQYF
>TRBJ1-1|TRBV11-2|many
CASGAGLGAEAFF
>TRBJ2-2|TRBV27|few
CASRPSGVSGELFF
>TRBJ1-2|TRBV29-1|many
CSVAAGGQGHYGYTF